This T cell receptor beta chain was observed in a study of a mutant IDH1 vaccine in newly diagnosed glioma. Study-wide background: Vaccine administration was initiated 4-6 weeks following radiotherapy alone, or with temozolomide cycles. Those enrolled had earlier been treated with radiotherapy, temozolomide, or both, mostly both.

Concerning this clone itself: Its antigen remains unidentified.

Measured with immunoSEQ multiplex PCR; TCRdb has only the in-frame clones, and not every one. The sample has around 50,000 clones; less than 75% are singletons. Time point given: week 47, end of study. Each dose of the vaccine consisted of 300 ug of mutant IDH1 20-mer peptide, with topical imiquimod. Across weeks 1, 3, 5, 7, 11, 15, 19 and 23, patients received a vaccination each time, eight in all. New astrocytomas of WHO grade 3 or 4 that were IDH1-mutant and ATRX-lost were found in the donors. This CDR3 has 17 residues. Trimming removed 6 bases at V and 3 bases at J, with 21 bases between. Germline CDR1 SGHAT, CDR2 FQNNGV.

The genes are TRBV11-2 and TRBJ2-1; possible D gene TRBD2, 6 bases. Sequencing was performed on peripheral blood mononuclear cells (PBMCs), taken from a glioma patient whose treatment included an IDH1 peptide vaccine. The origin of this receptor is a man aged 40-49 years with glioma. Some clones in this sample may be carry-over from other donors' samples. CDR3 loop: CASSLREEAQYYNEQFF. CDR3 bases: TGTGCCAGCAGTCTTAGGGAGGAGGCGCAGTACTACAATGAGCAGTTCTTC.